What follows are 10 T cell receptor beta chains derived from one specimen sequenced in a study of CD8 T cells in Susac syndrome. An input of roughly 0.5 to 1 ug of RNA was subjected to reverse transcription using random hexamers. TCRdb itself ran the immunoSEQ multiplex PCR reads through MiXCR, one entry per CDR3 protein. The repertoire holds 250,000 to 350,000 distinct CDR3 sequences, with approximately 81% as singletons. Sequenced sample: CD8+ T cells from PBMCs. These receptor sequences come from a human donor with multiple sclerosis.

The V gene is TRBV12-3 or TRBV12-4, the J gene TRBJ2-1; 13 bases are shared with TRBD2. J was trimmed by 9 bases and V by 6 bases; bases with no gene match: 8. CDR3 length: 15 residues. CDR3 in amino acids: CASSEGTSGIGEQFF. CDR3 bases: TGTGCCAGCAGCGAGGGGACTAGCGGGATCGGTGAGCAGTTCTTC.

The chain combines TRBV12-3 or TRBV12-4 with TRBJ2-7, with TRBD2 matching 8 bases. This CDR3 comprises 13 residues. V lost 4 bases to trimming and J lost 5 bases; unmatched junction nucleotides: 4. Here the CDR3 reads CASSSSGPNEQYF. CDR3 sequence (DNA): TGTGCCAGCAGTTCTAGCGGGCCCAACGAGCAGTACTTC.

This chain joins TRBV19 and TRBJ2-1, with 7 bases fitting TRBD2. The germline gives CDR1 LNHDA, CDR2 SQIVND (reference sequence). The V gene end was trimmed by 6 bases and the J gene end by 8 bases; junction bases not matched to a gene: 13. The CDR3 spans 15 residues. CDR3 amino acids: CASRSLREGVDEQFF. CDR3 sequence (DNA): TGTGCCAGTAGATCTTTGAGGGAGGGCGTCGATGAGCAGTTCTTC. Complete variable domain (other parts from reference TRBV19 and TRBJ2-1): DGGITQSPKYLFRKEGQNVTLSCEQNLNHDAMYWYRQDPGQGLRLIYYSQIVNDFQKGDIAEGYSVSREKKESFPLTVTSAQKNPTAFYLCASRSLREGVDEQFFGPGTRLTVL.

V usage is TRBV9 and J usage is TRBJ2-1, with 9 bases fitting TRBD2. The germline V gene has CDR1 SGDLS and CDR2 YYNGEE. V shed 1 base, J shed 7 bases, and the junction held 3 bases outside the gene matches. The CDR3 has 14 amino acids. The CDR3 reads CASSVSSGRNEQFF. CDR3 nucleotide sequence: TGTGCCAGCAGCGTAAGTAGCGGGAGAAATGAGCAGTTCTTC. Complete variable domain (other parts from reference TRBV9 and TRBJ2-1): DSGVTQTPKHLITATGQRVTLRCSPRSGDLSVYWYQQSLDQGLQFLIQYYNGEERAKGNILERFSAQQFPDLHSELNLSSLELGDSALYFCASSVSSGRNEQFFGPGTRLTVL.

The chain carries TRBV28 and TRBJ2-1; D unclear. Trimming cost V 7 bases and J 0 bases, with 13 bases left between them. Germline CDR1 and CDR2: MDHEN and SYDVKM. This CDR3 region has 15 residues. CDR3 amino acids: CASTRGRSSYNEQFF. The DNA for the CDR3 is TGTGCCAGCACCCGAGGTCGGAGCTCCTACAATGAGCAGTTCTTC. Drawing the rest from reference TRBV28 and TRBJ2-1, the complete variable domain is DVKVTQSSRYLVKRTGEKVFLECVQDMDHENMFWYRQDPGLGLRLIYFSYDVKMKEKGDIPEGYSVSREKKERFSLILESASTNQTSMYLCASTRGRSSYNEQFFGPGTRLTVL.

The gene calls are TRBV15 and TRBJ2-3, with D perhaps given as TRBD1 or TRBD2 (5 bases each). The CDR3 consists of 15 residues. The germline gives CDR1 LNHNV, CDR2 YYDKDF (reference sequence). With 1 base removed from V and 2 bases from J, the gap between germline ends came to 10 bases. In DNA, the CDR3 is TGTGCCACCAGCAGAGGGGGGTCCTCCACAGATACGCAGTATTTT. Translation gives CATSRGGSSTDTQYF. The full variable domain, with the rest looked up from reference TRBV15 and TRBJ2-3, is DAMVIQNPRYQVTQFGKPVTLSCSQTLNHNVMYWYQQKSSQAPKLLFHYYDKDFNNEADTPDNFQSRRPNTSFCFLDIRSPGLGDTAMYLCATSRGGSSTDTQYFGPGTRLTVL.

The rearrangement links TRBV19 to TRBJ2-7, with D perhaps matching TRBD1 or TRBD2 (5 bases each). The germline V gene encodes CDR1 LNHDA and CDR2 SQIVND (reference sequence). This CDR3 is built from 12 residues. Trimming removed 5 bases at V and 7 bases at J, with 12 bases between. The CDR3 DNA reads as TGTGCCAGTAGTTTCGGGGCCCGGGAGCAGTACTTC. Protein: CASSFGAREQYF.

V and J are TRBV28 and TRBJ1-2; 9 bases fit TRBD1. The CDR3 sequence is 14 residues long. The V segment lost 4 bases and the J segment 4 bases; nucleotides outside the gene matches: 4. Germline CDR1 is MDHEN and CDR2 is SYDVKM. CDR3 residues: CASSYRGQIYGYTF. The CDR3 nucleotides are TGTGCCAGCAGTTACAGGGGGCAGATCTATGGCTACACCTTC.

The J gene is TRBJ2-7, the V gene TRBV27, with D possibly being TRBD2 (6 bases). From germline, CDR1 is MNHEY and CDR2 SMNVEV (reference sequence). V lost 8 bases to trimming and J lost 5 bases, with 16 bases between them. This CDR3 region has 13 residues. CDR3: CASPSGSGDEQYF. The CDR3 region has the DNA TGTGCCAGCCCCTCCGGGAGTGGCGACGAGCAGTACTTC.

The gene calls are TRBV9 and TRBJ2-3; TRBD2 agrees at 8 bases. Germline CDR1 and CDR2: SGDLS and YYNGEE. The CDR3 contains 18 residues. J was trimmed by 0 bases and V by 3 bases; bases with no gene match: 12. CDR3 protein: CASSATSVVRFSTDTQYF. The CDR3 bases are TGTGCCAGCAGCGCGACTAGCGTCGTAAGGTTTAGCACAGATACGCAGTATTTT.